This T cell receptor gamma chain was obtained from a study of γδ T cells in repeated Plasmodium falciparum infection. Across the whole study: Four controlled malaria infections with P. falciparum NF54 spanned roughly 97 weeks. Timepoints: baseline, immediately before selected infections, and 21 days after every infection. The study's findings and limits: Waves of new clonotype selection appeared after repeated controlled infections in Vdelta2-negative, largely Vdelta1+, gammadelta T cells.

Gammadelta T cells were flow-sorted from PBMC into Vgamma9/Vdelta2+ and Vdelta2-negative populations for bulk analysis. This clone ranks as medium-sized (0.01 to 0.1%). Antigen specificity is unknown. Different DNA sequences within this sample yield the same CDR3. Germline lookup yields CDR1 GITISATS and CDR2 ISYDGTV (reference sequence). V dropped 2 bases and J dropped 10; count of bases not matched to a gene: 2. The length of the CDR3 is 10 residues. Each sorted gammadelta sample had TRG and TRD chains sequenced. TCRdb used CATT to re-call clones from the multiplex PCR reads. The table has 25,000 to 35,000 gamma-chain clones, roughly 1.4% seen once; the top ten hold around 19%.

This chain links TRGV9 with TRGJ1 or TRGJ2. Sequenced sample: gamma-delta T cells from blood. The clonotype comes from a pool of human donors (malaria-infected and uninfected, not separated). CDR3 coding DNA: TGTGCCTTGTGGGAGGGAAAGAAACTCTTT. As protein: CALWEGKKLF.